This TCR beta chain was sequenced in a study of graft-versus-host responses after intestinal transplantation. Study background: Once they had received anti-thymocyte globulin induction, all recipients took tacrolimus and steroids for three to four years.

Tissue processing of the graft released intraepithelial and lamina propria lymphocytes from it. Comments on this clone: What it binds is not known.

Study findings and constraints: Some patients had graft-donor T cell macrochimerism, and their allografts showed high graft-versus-host to host-versus-graft clonal ratios.

Only in-frame clones appear in the TCRdb table, and some are missing; sequencing was by immunoSEQ multiplex PCR. Of approximately 17,000 clones in the sample, approximately 80% were seen once. Sequences were derived from ileum tissue, sampled around 600 days after intestinal transplantation. This TCR was recovered from a human patient who received an intestinal transplant, so some T cells may come from the graft donor.

The CDR3 loop reads CSVDGGETDTQYF. In nucleotides, the CDR3 is TGCAGCGTTGATGGGGGCGAGACAGATACGCAGTATTTT. The chain joins TRBV29-1 to TRBJ2-3; D possibly corresponds to TRBD1 (6 bases). Between the trimmed V and J ends, which lost 3 bases and 3 bases, there was a span of 10 bases. From germline, CDR1 is SQVTM and CDR2 ANQGSEA. CDR3 length: 13 residues.